Listed here are 27 T cell receptor beta chains from one sample, sequenced in a study of blood T cell repertoires in COVID-19. The data were produced by immunoSEQ multiplex PCR, yet TCRdb's version contains in-frame clones alone and is incomplete. This table holds about 150,000 clones, around 86% found once. The sequenced sample was PBMCs or T cells enriched from blood (not recorded which). The receptors derive from a middle-aged man who had recovered from COVID-19.

The J gene is TRBJ2-7, the V gene TRBV6-5, with 7 bases that match TRBD1. CDR1 and CDR2 (germline): MNHEY, SVGAGI. CDR3 length equals 15 residues. Germline trimming cut 5 bases from V and 3 bases from J; bases unmatched to any gene: 10. CDR3 region: CASSPMTGSIYEQYF. The CDR3 DNA follows: TGTGCCAGCAGTCCGATGACAGGGTCGATCTACGAGCAGTACTTC.

The V and J genes are TRBV6-2 or TRBV6-3 and TRBJ1-2; maybe TRBD1 (6 bases). V lost 5 bases, J lost 4 bases, and 20 bases lay in between. The CDR3 sequence is 16 residues long. Germline V gene sequence: CDR1 MNHEY, CDR2 SVGEGT. This chain's CDR3 is CASSHGGADYFYGYTF. For the CDR3, the DNA is TGTGCCAGCAGTCACGGGGGGGCAGACTACTTCTATGGCTACACCTTC.

CDR3 sequence (DNA): TGTGCCAGCAGCTCGGCCGGGACAGGGAACACTGAAGCTTTCTTT. It encodes CASSSAGTGNTEAFF. The gene calls are TRBV11-1 and TRBJ1-1, with 8 nucleotides matching TRBD1. Germline V lookup: CDR1 SGHAT, CDR2 FQDESV (reference sequence). CDR3 size: 15 residues. The junction had 5 bases not matched to a gene; V was cut back by 4 bases and J by 1 base.

The V call is TRBV19, the J call TRBJ1-2; 11 positions match TRBD1. The CDR3 runs 16 residues. Per the germline V gene, CDR1 is LNHDA and CDR2 is SQIVND (reference sequence). V was pared by 6 bases and J by 6 bases, with 12 bases of the junction left unmatched. The CDR3 spells CASRPSGTGGDHGYTF. CDR3 bases: TGTGCCAGTAGGCCATCGGGGACAGGGGGAGACCATGGCTACACCTTC.

The V call is TRBV18, the J call TRBJ1-2, with no clear D. The CDR3 has 15 residues. Germline V gene sequence: CDR1 KGHSH, CDR2 LQKENI. Deletions cut 0 bases from V and 3 bases from J, with 11 bases between. CDR3 loop: CASSPPGDPDYGYTF. The DNA for the CDR3 is TGTGCCAGCTCACCACCCGGGGATCCTGACTATGGCTACACCTTC.

The CDR3: CASSFTRGQETQYF. DNA for the CDR3: TGTGCCAGCAGTTTTACCAGGGGGCAAGAGACCCAGTACTTC. The chain carries TRBV27 and TRBJ2-5; 7 bases align to TRBD1. Per the germline V gene, CDR1 is MNHEY and CDR2 is SMNVEV (reference sequence). This CDR3 region has 14 residues. The V segment lost 3 bases and the J segment 2 bases; nucleotides outside the gene matches: 3.

In this sample, this clone turned up once. The V gene is TRBV19, the J gene TRBJ2-7; 10 bases agree with TRBD1. Trimming removed 1 base from V and 3 bases from J; junction bases left unmatched: 0. The CDR3 extends over 14 amino acids. The germline V gene has CDR1 LNHDA and CDR2 SQIVND (reference sequence). CDR3: CASSIGDRGYEQYF. Written as DNA, the CDR3 is TGTGCCAGTAGTATAGGGGACAGGGGCTACGAGCAGTACTTC.

The rearrangement uses TRBV29-1 and TRBJ2-7; TRBD2 matches 8 bases. The CDR3 runs to 12 residues. The V and J ends lost 6 bases and 1 base, in that order; junction bases with no gene match: 2. Germline V gives CDR1 SQVTM, CDR2 ANQGSEA. The CDR3 nucleotides are TGCAGCGTAGTAGCGGGATCCTACGAGCAGTACTTC. Translated, it gives CSVVAGSYEQYF.

This clone was detected once. The V call is TRBV7-3, the J call TRBJ2-1, with 12 bases identical to TRBD1. CDR1 is SGHTA, CDR2 FQGTGA, per germline. Unmatched junction bases numbered 6, after V lost 5 bases and J lost 7 bases. The length of the CDR3 is 15 residues. As DNA, the CDR3 is TGTGCCAGCAGCCCCGGGACAGGGGGCAGGAATGAGCAGTTCTTC. Protein sequence: CASSPGTGGRNEQFF.

The chain combines TRBV7-2 with TRBJ1-2; D perhaps matches TRBD1 (5 bases). Trimming removed 2 bases from V and 4 bases from J, with 11 bases in between. From germline, CDR1 is SGHTA and CDR2 FQGNSA. The CDR3 spans 14 residues. The chain's CDR3 is CASSLNVGPYGYTF. As DNA, the CDR3 is TGTGCCAGCAGCTTAAACGTGGGGCCCTATGGCTACACCTTC.

This rearrangement joins TRBV7-2 to TRBJ2-2; D may be TRBD2 (6 bases). Germline loops: CDR1 SGHTA, CDR2 FQGNSA. The CDR3 contains 15 residues. V lost 5 bases, J lost 2 bases, and 12 bases lay in between. CDR3 sequence (DNA): TGTGCCAGCAGCCCCAGACTAGAAAACACCGGGGAGCTGTTTTTT. As protein: CASSPRLENTGELFF.

V is TRBV30 and J is TRBJ2-3; no definite D call. The germline V and J ends were trimmed by 4 bases and 0 bases, with 17 bases remaining between them. Germline CDR1 GTSNPN, CDR2 SVGIG (reference sequence). The CDR3 is 16 amino acids. CDR3 sequence: CAWTPPWAPSTDTQYF. CDR3 nucleotide sequence: TGTGCCTGGACCCCACCATGGGCGCCTAGCACAGATACGCAGTATTTT.

The rearrangement links TRBV5-1 to TRBJ2-7; the match to TRBD1 covers 7 bases. Germline-derived CDR1 and CDR2 are SGHRS and YFSETQ. V lost 1 base to trimming and J lost 2 bases; unmatched junction nucleotides: 3. The CDR3 sequence is 14 residues long. DNA for the CDR3: TGCGCCAGCAGCTTGTGGACAGGCCCCTACGAGCAGTACTTC. Translation gives CASSLWTGPYEQYF.

The chain combines TRBV3-1 (or the pseudogene TRBV3-2) with TRBJ2-5; D remains unclear. The V end lost 4 bases, the J end lost 4 bases, and 13 bases lay between the germline ends. The CDR3 covers 14 residues. Germline V lookup: CDR1 LGHDT, CDR2 YNNKEL (reference sequence). CDR3 sequence (DNA): TGTGCCAGCAGCCTACACGTATTTGGAGAGACCCAGTACTTC. It is translated as CASSLHVFGETQYF.

V usage is TRBV5-8 and J usage is TRBJ1-3; tentative D call: TRBD1 (6 bases). The CDR3 covers 17 residues. Germline-derived CDR1 and CDR2 are SGHTS and YDEGEE. V was cut by 4 bases and J by 3 bases, with 20 bases left in between. For the CDR3, the DNA is TGTGCCAGCAGCCTTAACCTTTGGGGGGGCGTTGGAAACACCATATATTTT. Amino acid sequence: CASSLNLWGGVGNTIYF.

V and J are TRBV5-8 and TRBJ1-4; D perhaps matches TRBD1 (5 bases). V was trimmed by 5 bases and J by 6 bases, leaving 11 bases between them. The CDR3 is made up of 13 amino acids. Germline-derived CDR1 and CDR2 are SGHTS and YDEGEE. CDR3 nucleotide sequence: TGTGCCAGCAGTATTGGGGCCTATGAAAAACTGTTTTTT. This translates into CASSIGAYEKLFF.

J is TRBJ1-2 and V is TRBV14; 9 bases fit TRBD1. CDR1 and CDR2 from the germline V gene are SGHDN and FVKESK. V shed 8 bases and J 4 bases; nucleotides not matched to a gene: 14. The CDR3 runs 16 residues. The CDR3 DNA reads TGTGCCAGCCAAACGCCCGCACGGACAGGGGCCTATGGCTACACCTTC. Its protein product is CASQTPARTGAYGYTF.

The chain links TRBV28 to TRBJ1-3; 8 bases fit TRBD1. The CDR3 length is 18 residues. Trimming took 4 bases from V and 2 from J; bases not matched to a gene: 13. Germline CDR1 MDHEN, CDR2 SYDVKM. The CDR3 DNA reads as TGTGCCAGCAGTTCAGGGGGCGCATGGTCTCCGGCTGGAAACACCATATATTTT. Protein sequence: CASSSGGAWSPAGNTIYF.

The chain uses TRBV7-3 and TRBJ1-2; D uncertain. CDR1 is SGHTA and CDR2 is FQGTGA in the germline V gene. The CDR3 is 12 amino acids. V was clipped by 1 base and J by 8 bases, with 8 bases between them. The CDR3 coding sequence is TGTGCCAGCAGCTTAAACGGTCGCGGCTACACCTTC. It yields the protein CASSLNGRGYTF.

This sequence joins TRBV9 and TRBJ1-2, with 8 nucleotides matching TRBD1. Germline lookup yields CDR1 SGDLS and CDR2 YYNGEE. The CDR3 is 16 residues long. Germline trimming cut 5 bases from V and 0 bases from J; bases unmatched to any gene: 9. Here the CDR3 DNA reads TGTGCCAGCAGGCAAACCGGGACAGGAGCTAACTATGGCTACACCTTC. The encoded protein is CASRQTGTGANYGYTF.

The chain couples TRBV28 to TRBJ1-2; TRBD1 matches at 8 bases. The CDR3 covers 14 residues. J was trimmed by 8 bases and V by 6 bases; bases with no gene match: 11. Germline-derived CDR1 and CDR2 are MDHEN and SYDVKM. The CDR3 bases are TGTGCCAGCAGCCTAGCGGACAGGGCGTACGGCTACACCTTC. Translation: CASSLADRAYGYTF.

The gene calls are TRBV7-2 and TRBJ2-4; possible D gene TRBD1, 6 bases. V was trimmed by 5 bases and J by 0 bases, leaving 20 bases between them. This CDR3 contains 18 residues. Germline V gives CDR1 SGHTA, CDR2 FQGNSA. The CDR3 region is CASSPRGTGSLAKNIQYF. The CDR3 DNA sequence: TGTGCCAGCAGCCCGCGTGGCACAGGGTCCCTAGCCAAAAACATTCAGTACTTC.

The chain links TRBV28 to TRBJ1-6, with D unclear. V lost 8 bases and J 10 bases, leaving 12 bases between the germline ends. The CDR3 is made up of 12 amino acids. Germline V gene sequence: CDR1 MDHEN, CDR2 SYDVKM. The CDR3 DNA follows: TGTGCCAGCTCTCCCTCCCCCTCACCCCTCCACTTT. It codes for CASSPSPSPLHF. The full variable domain, completed using reference TRBV28 and TRBJ1-6, is DVKVTQSSRYLVKRTGEKVFLECVQDMDHENMFWYRQDPGLGLRLIYFSYDVKMKEKGDIPEGYSVSREKKERFSLILESASTNQTSMYLCASSPSPSPLHFGNGTRLTVT.

The rearrangement joins TRBV19 to TRBJ2-1, with 7 bases aligning to TRBD1. The CDR3 is made up of 16 amino acids. The germline V gene encodes CDR1 LNHDA and CDR2 SQIVND (reference sequence). The J segment lost 2 bases and the V segment lost 2 bases, leaving 6 bases of the junction unmatched. The CDR3 reads CASSISQGDAYNEQFF. CDR3 nucleotide sequence: TGTGCCAGTAGTATAAGCCAGGGGGATGCCTACAATGAGCAGTTCTTC.

The chain is built from TRBV11-2 and TRBJ2-7; TRBD1 agrees at 7 bases. This CDR3 region has 14 residues. V lost 5 bases and J lost 6; bases outside the gene matches: 10. The germline V gene encodes CDR1 SGHAT and CDR2 FQNNGV. CDR3 sequence: CASSLYQTGSEQYF. As DNA, the CDR3 is TGTGCCAGCAGCCTATACCAGACAGGGAGCGAGCAGTACTTC.

This clone is a singleton in its sample. This chain joins TRBV14 and TRBJ2-7; D might be TRBD1 (6 bases). Germline assignment: CDR1 SGHDN and CDR2 FVKESK. V shed 4 bases and J shed 5 bases, with 15 bases lying between them. The CDR3 length is 14 residues. The CDR3 DNA follows: TGTGCCAGCAGCCTCGGGGCAGGGGTCAACGAGCAGTACTTC. It is translated as CASSLGAGVNEQYF. Based on the CDR3 plus reference TRBV14 and TRBJ2-7, the full variable domain is EAGVTQFPSHSVIEKGQTVTLRCDPISGHDNLYWYRRVMGKEIKFLLHFVKESKQDESGMPNNRFLAERTGGTYSTLKVQPAELEDSGVYFCASSLGAGVNEQYFGPGTRLTVT.

The chain links TRBV18 to TRBJ2-3, with 10 positions matching TRBD1. The CDR3 is 17 amino acids. Germline V gene sequence: CDR1 KGHSH, CDR2 LQKENI. V lost 3 bases, J lost 1 base, and 7 bases stayed unmatched. The CDR3 coding sequence is TGTGCCAGCTCACCTTTAAGAGGGACAGGGGGCACAGATACGCAGTATTTT. Translating it yields CASSPLRGTGGTDTQYF.